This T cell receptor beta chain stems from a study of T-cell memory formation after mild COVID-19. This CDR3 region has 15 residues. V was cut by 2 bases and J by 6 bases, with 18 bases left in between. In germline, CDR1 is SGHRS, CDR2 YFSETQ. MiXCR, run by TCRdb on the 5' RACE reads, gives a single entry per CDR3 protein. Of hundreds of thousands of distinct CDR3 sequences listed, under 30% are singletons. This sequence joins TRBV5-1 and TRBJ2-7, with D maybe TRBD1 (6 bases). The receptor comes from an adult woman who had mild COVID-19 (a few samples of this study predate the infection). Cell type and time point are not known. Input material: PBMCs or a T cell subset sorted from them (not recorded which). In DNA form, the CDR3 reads TGCGCCAGCAGCTTCGGCAGGGGTGGTAATCCCGAGCAGTACTTC. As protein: CASSFGRGGNPEQYF.